The present TCR beta chain was sequenced within a study of T cell responses to AZD1222 COVID-19 vaccine. Study observations and caveats: Baseline seropositivity occurred in only six AZD1222 recipients. Spike-wide vaccine-associated CD4 TCRs dominated at 160-218 and 743-854.

Comment on this clone: The target antigen is unknown.

V was pared by 5 bases and J by 4 bases, with 12 bases of the junction left unmatched. The CDR3 totals 17 residues. The germline CDR1 and CDR2 sequences are MNHNY and SVGAGI (reference sequence). Repertoires were generated with immunoSEQ multiplex PCR, while TCRdb's copy carries only in-frame clones and drops some. This repertoire shows about 180,000 clones, almost 90% found once; its top ten account for more than 7%. The specimen comprised peripheral blood, sampled on day 0 of AZD1222 vaccination. This chain uses TRBV6-6 with TRBJ2-5; TRBD2 matches at 11 bases. The sequence came from an adult in good health. In DNA form, the CDR3 reads TGTGCCAGCAGTCTGCTGGGTAGCGGGGGGGCTCGAGAGACCCAGTACTTC. Encoded protein: CASSLLGSGGARETQYF.